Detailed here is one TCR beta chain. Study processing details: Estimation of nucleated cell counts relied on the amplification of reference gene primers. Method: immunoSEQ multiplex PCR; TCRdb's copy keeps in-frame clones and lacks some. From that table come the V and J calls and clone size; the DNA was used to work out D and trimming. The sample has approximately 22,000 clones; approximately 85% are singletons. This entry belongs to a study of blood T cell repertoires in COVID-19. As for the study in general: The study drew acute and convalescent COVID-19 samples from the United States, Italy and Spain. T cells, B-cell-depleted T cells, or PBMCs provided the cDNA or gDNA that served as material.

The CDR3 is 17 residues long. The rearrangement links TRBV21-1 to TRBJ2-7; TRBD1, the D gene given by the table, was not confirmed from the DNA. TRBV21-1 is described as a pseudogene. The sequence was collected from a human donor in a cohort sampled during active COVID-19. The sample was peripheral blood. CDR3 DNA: TGTGCCAGCAGCCTCCGGAGGTTAAGGGACAGGGGCTACGAGCAGTACTTC. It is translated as CASSLRRLRDRGYEQYF.